The clone carrying this TCR beta chain occurred once. Its antigen is not known. The sample is drawn from a study of cytomegalovirus exposure and HLA in healthy donors. In the PCR, 60 Vbeta and 13 Jbeta primers were used. Method: immunoSEQ multiplex PCR; TCRdb's copy keeps in-frame clones and lacks some. The sample shows around 180,000 clones, 80% of them seen only once. The CDR3 covers 13 residues. The germline CDR1 and CDR2 sequences are MNHEY and SVGAGI. With 6 bases removed from V and 4 bases from J, the gap between germline ends came to 7 bases. Notes on the study in general: Cytomegalovirus association was listed for 150 to 200 TCR beta chains. Segments of the TCR beta V type were, in most cases, productive about 90% or about 30% of the time in an earlier analysis. Per a later analysis, under 20,000 TCR beta sequences showed association with HLA alleles at 0.05 false discovery rate. In a later analysis, CMV-associated beta chains were mostly HLA-associated, it appeared.

The sequenced material came from PBMCs. The chain couples TRBV6-5 to TRBJ1-6, with TRBD1 as a possible D gene (5 bases). The source is a man under 40 in good health and CMV-seropositive. The CDR3 DNA sequence: TGTGCCAGCAGACGGGGGTATAATTCACCCCTCCACTTT. Amino acid sequence: CASRRGYNSPLHF.